Here is one T cell receptor beta chain with its context. The sample originates from a study of blood T cell repertoires in COVID-19. Overall study: The United States, Italy and Spain supplied acute and convalescent COVID-19 samples.

From germline, CDR1 is SGHDT and CDR2 YYEEEE. V was pared by 5 bases and J by 2 bases, with 13 bases between. CDR3 length: 14 amino acids. In the authors' methods: Quantification of nucleated cells was approximated via reference gene primer amplification. Generated by immunoSEQ multiplex PCR, the TCRdb table keeps only in-frame clones and is missing some. The V and J calls and clone size are taken from that table; D and trimming were inferred from the DNA. The table records 110,000 or so clones, 75% to 85% of them present only once. This clonotype was obtained from a woman older than 75 with active or convalescent COVID-19. The chain employs TRBV5-6 and TRBJ1-2, with D possibly TRBD1 on 6 matching bases. The sequencing sample was made of peripheral blood. CDR3 protein: CASSKDSKNYGYTF. Here the CDR3 DNA reads TGTGCCAGCAGTAAGGACAGCAAAAACTATGGCTACACCTTC.